The subject of this entry is one T cell receptor beta chain. The CDR3 totals 15 residues. V shed 10 bases and J 0 bases; nucleotides not matched to a gene: 8. The germline V gene encodes CDR1 MNHEY and CDR2 SVGEGT. Using its own MiXCR run on the RT-PCR reads, TCRdb lists one record per CDR3 protein. This sample yields hundreds of thousands of distinct CDR3 sequences, of which 12% are seen a single time; 10% to 13% belongs to the top ten. This record belongs to a study of response to subunit inactivated influenza vaccine. The sequences come from PBMCs from blood, collected on the day of vaccination. This clonotype was obtained from a man in his fifties or sixties who received an inactivated influenza vaccine. The genes are TRBV6-2 or TRBV6-3 and TRBJ2-2; 7 nucleotides agree with TRBD2. The CDR3: CATKSGGSNTGELFF. The CDR3 nucleotides are TGTGCCACCAAATCCGGGGGGTCGAACACCGGGGAGCTGTTTTTT.